This TCR beta chain comes out of a study of shared clonotypes between healthy human individuals. General study findings and limits: Clonotypes shared by all four sorted-subset donors had higher generation probabilities than non-shared clonotypes.

For this clone: Its antigen is undetermined.

The CDR3 sequence is 13 residues long. Looked up from germline, CDR1 is MDHEN and CDR2 is SYDVKM. Between the trimmed V and J ends, which lost 4 bases and 2 bases, there was a span of 6 bases. Sequencing used immunoSEQ multiplex PCR; TCRdb keeps in-frame clones, though not all of them. The sample lists some 680,000 clones, approximately 73% occurring once. V is TRBV28 and J is TRBJ1-5, with D unclear. The sequencing input was memory CD4+ T cells sorted from blood. Subset here: CD45RA-negative fraction. This receptor was identified in a woman aged 30 to 39 in good health. Here the CDR3 DNA reads TGTGCCAGCAGTTACTGGGGCAATCAGCCCCAGCATTTT. Translating it yields CASSYWGNQPQHF.